This T cell receptor (beta chain) was captured in a study of T cells in Graves' hyperthyroidism and ophthalmopathy. With V trimmed by 4 bases and J by 2 bases, 5 bases remained unmatched. Germline CDR1 reads MDHEN; CDR2 reads SYDVKM. The CDR3 loop spans 15 amino acids. Each person with ophthalmopathy scored at least 3 on the Clinical Activity Score, reached NOSPECS grade 4 or higher, and had been ill under 3 months. The PBMCs were sourced from fresh peripheral blood (around 10 ml). The CDR3 regions of TCR beta were amplified from RNA transcripts. Carried out on the TCR CDR3, a first-round RT-PCR used the HTBI primer set. Using its own MiXCR run on the multiplex PCR reads, TCRdb lists one record per CDR3 protein. Counted here are some 370,000 distinct CDR3 sequences, about an eighth occurring once; the ten biggest clones make up around 28%. This clonotype was detected ten times or more.

The chain has TRBV28 and TRBJ2-5; 9 bases fit TRBD2. What was sequenced was blood. The receptor was derived from a man aged 45 to 65 with Graves' ophthalmopathy. CDR3 nucleotide sequence: TGTGCCAGCAGTTCCCCCCTAGCGGGGCAAGAGACCCAGTACTTC. This codes for CASSSPLAGQETQYF.